This T cell receptor (beta chain) was recovered during a study of identical twins. Study-level points and caveats: In monozygotic twins, models underestimated the sharing of out-of-frame TCR alpha.

Germline assignment: CDR1 SGHRS and CDR2 YFSETQ. This CDR3 region has 16 residues. V was cut by 4 bases and J by 0 bases, with 14 bases left in between. TCRdb analysed the 5' RACE reads with MiXCR anew, one entry per CDR3 protein. In the table there are about 530,000 distinct CDR3 sequences, 13% to 15% of which are singletons. Notes on this clonotype: Its antigen is as yet unknown.

These sequences were also reported in another study, on yellow fever vaccine responses in identical twins.

Material for sequencing was CD4+ T cells sorted from blood. The receptor's source is a woman younger than 35 in good health. The chain joins TRBV5-1 to TRBJ1-3, with a possible D match to TRBD1 (5 bases). The CDR3 nucleotides read TGCGCCAGCAGCCAAACAGGCCAGAGCTCTGGAAACACCATATATTTT. This encodes CASSQTGQSSGNTIYF.